This entry features one TCR beta chain sequence. What it binds is not known. The germline gives CDR1 SGHTA, CDR2 FQGNSA. The CDR3 runs to 16 residues. J gave up 6 bases and V 4 bases, and 12 bases lay outside the gene matches. This sample stems from a study of cytomegalovirus exposure and HLA in healthy donors. Study-wide findings and caveats: Analyzed later, association rates of TCRs varied across HLA loci, with DRB1 most and HLA-C fewest.

It was with 60 Vbeta and 13 Jbeta primers that the PCR ran. Only in-frame clones appear in the TCRdb table, and some are missing; sequencing was by immunoSEQ multiplex PCR. The sample has 160,000 or so clones; roughly 80% are singletons. Sequencing used PBMCs. This sequence joins TRBV7-2 and TRBJ2-3; TRBD1 matches at 8 bases. This receptor was taken from a man in his late teens or twenties in good health and CMV-seronegative. DNA of the CDR3: TGTGCCAGCAGCTCCGACAGGGGCTTGGGGTGGGATACGCAGTATTTT. Translated, it gives CASSSDRGLGWDTQYF.